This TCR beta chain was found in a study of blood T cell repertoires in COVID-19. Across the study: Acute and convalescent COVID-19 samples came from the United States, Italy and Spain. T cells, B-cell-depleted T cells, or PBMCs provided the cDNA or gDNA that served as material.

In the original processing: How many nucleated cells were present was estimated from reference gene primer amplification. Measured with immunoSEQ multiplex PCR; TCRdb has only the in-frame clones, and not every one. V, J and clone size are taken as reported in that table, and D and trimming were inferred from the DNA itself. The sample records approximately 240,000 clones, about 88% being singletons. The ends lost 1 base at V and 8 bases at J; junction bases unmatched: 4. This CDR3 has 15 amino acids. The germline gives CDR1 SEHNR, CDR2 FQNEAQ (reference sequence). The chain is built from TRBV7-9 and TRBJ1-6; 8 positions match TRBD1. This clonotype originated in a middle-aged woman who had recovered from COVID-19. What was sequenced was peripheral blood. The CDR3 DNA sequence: TGTGCCAGCAGCTTAGGGGGACAGGCTGATTCACCCCTCCACTTT. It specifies CASSLGGQADSPLHF.